This T cell receptor (beta chain) was captured by sequencing in a study of OX40 agonist ivuxolimab in advanced cancers. Study-wide background: Ivuxolimab, which patients received intravenously every 2 weeks, was dosed at 0.01 to 10 mg/kg. Past anti-PD-1, anti-PD-L1 or anti-CTLA-4 therapy was accepted, and approximately 40% had received some.

Patients had blood sampled at baseline and again on cycle 4 day 1 and cycle 7 day 1. Data came from immunoSEQ multiplex PCR; TCRdb stores just in-frame clones and leaves some out. This table holds tens of thousands of clones, approximately 80% found once. V trimming: 7 bases; J trimming: 3 bases; junction bases outside the gene matches: 7. Germline V gives CDR1 SNHLY, CDR2 FYNNEI. The CDR3 length is 14 residues. This clone was counted a few times. This receptor was obtained from an adult with an advanced solid tumor such as melanoma, head and neck, liver or kidney cancer. The J gene is TRBJ2-3, the V gene TRBV2; 7 bases are a match to TRBD2. Specimen: CD4+ or CD8+ T cells sorted from blood, collected in a trial of the OX40 agonist ivuxolimab. CDR3 nucleotide sequence: TGTGCCAGCATCCCAGGCGGGGGAACAGATACGCAGTATTTT. This gives the protein CASIPGGGTDTQYF.